The T cell receptor beta chain under discussion was sequenced for a study of cytotoxic CD8 clonotypes in ibrutinib-treated CLL. For the study at large: Response samples came after a median roughly 13 months of treatment, range 6 to 36. Study-wide results and caveats: Clonality measured at baseline exceeded age-matched healthy donors, tracking circulating CD8+ T-cell counts.

PBMCs were cryopreserved, and 1.5 to 2 micrograms of genomic DNA from them went into TCR beta libraries. As for this clone: No antigen is known for it.

Profiled with immunoSEQ multiplex PCR; TCRdb holds only in-frame clones, not every one. The table shows 150,000 to 200,000 clones, with approximately 90% occurring only once. V shed 2 bases and J 4 bases; nucleotides not matched to a gene: 7. Germline V CDR1 and CDR2: SGHTS, YDEGEE. CDR3 length: 15 amino acids. The origin of this receptor is a human donor with chronic lymphocytic leukemia. This chain joins TRBV5-8 and TRBJ1-2; 8 bases match TRBD1. The source was PBMCs, collected at disease progression, from a patient treated with ibrutinib. CDR3 sequence (DNA): TGTGCCAGCAGCTTTCGCAGGGGGCGAGGCTATGGCTACACCTTC. This codes for CASSFRRGRGYGYTF.